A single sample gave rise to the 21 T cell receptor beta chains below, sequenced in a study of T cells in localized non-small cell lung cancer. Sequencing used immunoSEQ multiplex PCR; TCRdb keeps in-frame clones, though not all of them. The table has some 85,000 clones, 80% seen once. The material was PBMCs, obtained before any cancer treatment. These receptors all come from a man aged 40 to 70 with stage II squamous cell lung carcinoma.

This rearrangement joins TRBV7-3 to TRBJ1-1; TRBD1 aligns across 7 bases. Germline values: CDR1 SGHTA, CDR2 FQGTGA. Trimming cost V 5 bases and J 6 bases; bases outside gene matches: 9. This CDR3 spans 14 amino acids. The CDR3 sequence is CASSPGQVRSEAFF. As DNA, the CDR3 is TGTGCCAGCAGCCCCGGACAGGTTAGGTCTGAAGCTTTCTTT.

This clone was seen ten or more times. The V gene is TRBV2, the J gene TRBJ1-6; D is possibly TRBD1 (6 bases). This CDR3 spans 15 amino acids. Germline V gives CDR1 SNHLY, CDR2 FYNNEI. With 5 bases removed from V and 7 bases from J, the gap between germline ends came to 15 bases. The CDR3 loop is CASSIGQFGNSPLHF. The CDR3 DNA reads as TGTGCCAGCAGTATCGGACAGTTTGGAAATTCACCCCTCCACTTT.

CDR3 sequence: CASSPDRGINYGYTF. The CDR3 nucleotides read TGTGCCAGCAGTCCGGACAGGGGAATTAACTATGGCTACACCTTC. V and J are TRBV6-4 and TRBJ1-2, with 9 positions matching TRBD1. Germline CDR1 reads MRHNA; CDR2 reads SNTAGT. The CDR3 has 15 residues. Trimming at V came to 5 bases and at J to 1 base, leaving 5 bases not matched to a gene.

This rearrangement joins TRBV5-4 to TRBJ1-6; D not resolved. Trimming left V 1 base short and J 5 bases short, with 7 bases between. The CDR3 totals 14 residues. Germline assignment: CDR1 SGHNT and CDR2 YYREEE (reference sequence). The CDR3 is CASSLLQDNSPLHF. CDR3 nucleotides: TGTGCCAGCAGCTTGTTGCAAGATAATTCACCCCTCCACTTT.

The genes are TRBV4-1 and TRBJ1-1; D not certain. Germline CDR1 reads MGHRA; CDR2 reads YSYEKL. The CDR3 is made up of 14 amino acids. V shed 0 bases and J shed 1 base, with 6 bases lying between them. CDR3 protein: CASSQDVGNTEAFF. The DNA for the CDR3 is TGCGCCAGCAGCCAAGATGTAGGGAACACTGAAGCTTTCTTT.

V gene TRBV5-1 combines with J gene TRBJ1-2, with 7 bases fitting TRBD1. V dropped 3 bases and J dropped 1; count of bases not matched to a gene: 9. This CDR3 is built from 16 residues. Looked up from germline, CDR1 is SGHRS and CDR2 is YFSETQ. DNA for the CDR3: TGCGCCAGCAGCTCAGGGACAGACCCTTTTAACTATGGCTACACCTTC. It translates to CASSSGTDPFNYGYTF.

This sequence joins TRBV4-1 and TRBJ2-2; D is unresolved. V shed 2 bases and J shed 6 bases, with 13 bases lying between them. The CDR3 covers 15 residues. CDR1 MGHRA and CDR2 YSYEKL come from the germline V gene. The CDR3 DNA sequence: TGCGCCAGCAGCCAATCTTCAGTGATTGCCGGGGAGCTGTTTTTT. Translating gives CASSQSSVIAGELFF.

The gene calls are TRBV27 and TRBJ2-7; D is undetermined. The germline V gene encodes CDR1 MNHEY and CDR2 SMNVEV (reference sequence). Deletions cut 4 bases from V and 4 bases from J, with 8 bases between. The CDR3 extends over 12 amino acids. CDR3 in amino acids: CASSSMGYEQYF. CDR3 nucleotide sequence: TGTGCCAGCAGTTCAATGGGTTACGAGCAGTACTTC.

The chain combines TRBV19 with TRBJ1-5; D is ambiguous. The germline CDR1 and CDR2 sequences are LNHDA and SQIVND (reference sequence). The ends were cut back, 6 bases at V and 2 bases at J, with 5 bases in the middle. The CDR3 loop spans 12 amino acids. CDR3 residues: CASSKGNQPQHF. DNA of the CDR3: TGTGCCAGTAGCAAAGGCAATCAGCCCCAGCATTTT. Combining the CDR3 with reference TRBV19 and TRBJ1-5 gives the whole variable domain DGGITQSPKYLFRKEGQNVTLSCEQNLNHDAMYWYRQDPGQGLRLIYYSQIVNDFQKGDIAEGYSVSREKKESFPLTVTSAQKNPTAFYLCASSKGNQPQHFGDGTRLSIL.

The CDR3 loop is CASSLGLRGNTIYF. Here the CDR3 DNA reads TGTGCCAGCAGCCTAGGGCTAAGGGGAAACACCATATATTTT. This chain links TRBV28 with TRBJ1-3; no reliable D call. Trimming left V 6 bases short and J 4 bases short, with 13 bases between. The CDR3 contains 14 residues. Germline assignment: CDR1 MDHEN and CDR2 SYDVKM.

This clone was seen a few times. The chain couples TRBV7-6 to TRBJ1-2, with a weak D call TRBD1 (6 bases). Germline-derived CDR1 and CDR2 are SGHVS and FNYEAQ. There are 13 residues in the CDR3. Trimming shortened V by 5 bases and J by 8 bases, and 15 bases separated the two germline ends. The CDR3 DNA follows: TGTGCCAGCAGCGGAATAGGGGGAGTAGGCTACACCTTC. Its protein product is CASSGIGGVGYTF.

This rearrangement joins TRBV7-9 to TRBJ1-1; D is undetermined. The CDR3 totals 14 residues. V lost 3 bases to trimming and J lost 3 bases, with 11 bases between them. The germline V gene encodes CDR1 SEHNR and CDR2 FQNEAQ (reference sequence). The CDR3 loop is CASSFSGDYTEAFF. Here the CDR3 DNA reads TGTGCCAGCAGCTTCTCCGGGGATTACACTGAAGCTTTCTTT.

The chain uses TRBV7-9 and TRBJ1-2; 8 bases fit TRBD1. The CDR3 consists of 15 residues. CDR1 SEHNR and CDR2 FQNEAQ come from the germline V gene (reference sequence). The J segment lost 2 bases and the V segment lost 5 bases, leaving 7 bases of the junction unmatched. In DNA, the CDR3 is TGTGCCAGCAGCATACGACAGGGGAGAAACTATGGCTACACCTTC. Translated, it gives CASSIRQGRNYGYTF.

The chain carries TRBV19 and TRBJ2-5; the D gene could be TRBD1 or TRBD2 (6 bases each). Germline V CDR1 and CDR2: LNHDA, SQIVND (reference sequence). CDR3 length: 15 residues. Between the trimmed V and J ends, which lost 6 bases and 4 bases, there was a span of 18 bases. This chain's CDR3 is CASSPGGGKAETQYF. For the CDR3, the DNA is TGTGCCAGTAGCCCCGGAGGGGGAAAGGCAGAGACCCAGTACTTC.

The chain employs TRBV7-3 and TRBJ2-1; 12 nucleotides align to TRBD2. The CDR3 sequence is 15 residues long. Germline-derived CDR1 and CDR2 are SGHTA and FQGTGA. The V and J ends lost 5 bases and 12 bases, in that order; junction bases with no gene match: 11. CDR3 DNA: TGTGCCAGCAGCCGAAACCGGCTAGCGGGAGGGCGGCAGTTCTTC. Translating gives CASSRNRLAGGRQFF.

The CDR3 region has the DNA TGTGCCAGCAGATCCGGGACAGGGGGTAACATTCAGTACTTC. Translated: CASRSGTGGNIQYF. This chain connects TRBV7-2 to TRBJ2-4; 11 bases fit TRBD1. In germline, CDR1 is SGHTA, CDR2 FQGNSA. The CDR3 spans 14 residues. V gave up 6 bases and J gave up 7 bases; unmatched junction bases: 5. Complete variable domain (other parts from reference TRBV7-2 and TRBJ2-4): GAGVSQSPSNKVTEKGKDVELRCDPISGHTALYWYRQSLGQGLEFLIYFQGNSAPDKSGLPSDRFSAERTGGSVSTLTIQRTQQEDSAVYLCASRSGTGGNIQYFGAGTRLSVL.

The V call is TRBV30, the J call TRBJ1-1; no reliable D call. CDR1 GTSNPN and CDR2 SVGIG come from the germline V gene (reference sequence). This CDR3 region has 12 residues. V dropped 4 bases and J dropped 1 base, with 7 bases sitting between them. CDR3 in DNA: TGTGCCTGGAAGCGCGCGAACACTGAAGCTTTCTTT. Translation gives CAWKRANTEAFF. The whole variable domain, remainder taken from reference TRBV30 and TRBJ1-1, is SQTIHQWPATLVQPVGSPLSLECTVEGTSNPNLYWYRQAAGRGLQLLFYSVGIGQISSEVPQNLSASRPQDRQFILSSKKLLLSDSGFYLCAWKRANTEAFFGQGTRLTVV.

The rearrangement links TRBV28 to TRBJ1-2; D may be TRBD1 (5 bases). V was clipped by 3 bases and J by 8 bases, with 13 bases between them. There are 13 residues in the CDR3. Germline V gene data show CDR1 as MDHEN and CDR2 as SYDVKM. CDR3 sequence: CASSFGGVGGYTF. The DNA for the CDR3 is TGTGCCAGCAGTTTTGGGGGAGTAGGAGGCTACACCTTC.

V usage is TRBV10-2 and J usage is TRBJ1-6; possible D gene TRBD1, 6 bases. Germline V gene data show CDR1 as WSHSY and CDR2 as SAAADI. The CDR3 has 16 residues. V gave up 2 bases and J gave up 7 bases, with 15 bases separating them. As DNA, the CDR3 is TGCGCCAGCAGTGAGGTGGGGACAAACTTCAATTCACCCCTCCACTTT. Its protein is CASSEVGTNFNSPLHF.

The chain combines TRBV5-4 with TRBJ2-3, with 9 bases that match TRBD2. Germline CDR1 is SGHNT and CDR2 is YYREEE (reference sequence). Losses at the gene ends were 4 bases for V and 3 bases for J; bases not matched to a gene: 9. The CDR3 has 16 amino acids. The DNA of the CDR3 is TGTGCCAGCAGCCGAAGGTTAGCGGGAGCGACAGATACGCAGTATTTT. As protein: CASSRRLAGATDTQYF.

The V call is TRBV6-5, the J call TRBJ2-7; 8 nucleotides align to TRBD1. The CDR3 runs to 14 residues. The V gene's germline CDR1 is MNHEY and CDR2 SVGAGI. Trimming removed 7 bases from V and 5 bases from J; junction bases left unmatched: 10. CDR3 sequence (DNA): TGTGCCAGCAATCTCAGGCAGGGGGCCAACGAGCAGTACTTC. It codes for CASNLRQGANEQYF.